This record covers a single T cell receptor (beta chain). Which antigen it targets is not known. Base-call qualities are not available, and no considerably larger clone is one nucleotide away. Only healthy Caucasian donors were included. The twin cohort consisted of three pairs of female monozygotic twins, all aged 18 to 29 years. Positive isolation kits from Invitrogen were used to isolate CD4+ and CD8+ T cell populations. From its cysteine to its phenylalanine, the CDR3 spans 15 amino acids. Only the CDR3 DNA is retained, 45 bases long and in frame from the first base. Cut back by 1 base and 4 bases, the V and J ends lie 11 bases apart. From the germline V gene (reference sequence), CDR1 is LGHDT and CDR2 is YNNKEL. Library creation used 5' RACE. This sample was sequenced with an Illumina HiSeq 2000. Template switching introduced a universal primer binding site; the final cDNA contained a unique molecular identifier, enabling accurate counting of TCR cDNA molecules. First-strand cDNA for TCR alpha and beta chains was synthesized from specific primers in the conserved constant-segment region. To control for contamination, every cDNA library was double barcoded, receiving both a SMART-Mk sample barcode and Illumina barcodes. Two successive PCR steps introduced TruSeq adapter sequences along with Illumina sample barcodes. TCR alpha and beta cDNA libraries were sequenced on the Illumina HiSeq platform with custom primers. Processing in the source paper ran as follows. Raw reads were processed with MiGEC to extract unique molecular identifiers, and MiXCR was used to determine CDR3 positions. Recombination models were inferred per individual with the repgenHMM and IGoR tools using an EM algorithm. Shared clonotypes were analyzed with the tcR package in R, and sharing was normalized by the product of cloneset sizes. To study raw recombination without the effects of thymic and clonal selection, out-of-frame nonproductive sequences were analyzed. TCRdb applied fastp at Q25 and MiXCR to the public reads, then kept only in-frame beta chains. CDR3 protein sequences are deduplicated, and each keeps its most common genes and DNA. The V and J calls here are based on TCRdb, not the publication. The sample profile shows 430,000 or so distinct CDR3 sequences; about 24% of them were found once. The top ten clones comprise around 3% of the sample.

The data were taken from a study of identical twins (dated by TCRdb to the mid-2010s). Some background on the complete study: The study deep-sequenced TCR alpha and beta repertoires from monozygotic twins, unrelated adults of various ages and cord blood to test whether fetal clonotypes persist. To rule out contamination, the twin experiments were replicated at different times with different library preparation protocols.

What the research found in general, with its limitations: Because the same donors could not be followed over many years, conclusions were based on cross-sectional statistical analysis. Compared with coincidental sharing between unrelated individuals, an excess of low generation-probability sequences was observed among out-of-frame TCR alpha sequences shared between twins. Invariant T cells such as MAIT and iNKT could partly confound zero-insertion analyses, although diverse VJ usage argued against such confounding for most clonotypes. In monozygotic twins, out-of-frame TCR alpha sharing was systematically underestimated by recombination models, although the models agreed with sharing between unrelated individuals. A weaker excess of twin sharing was found in beta out-of-frame sequences because the signal-to-noise ratio was lowered by fewer shared sequences. Abundant cord blood beta clonotypes had fewer insertions, young adult naive repertoires showed a similar but weaker trend, and memory repertoires showed no such trend.

In addition, the sample was reused for a study of T cells expressing NK-cell markers. According to the second study: In sorted CD3+CD56+NKG2C+, CD3+CD56+NKG2C- and CD3+CD56-NKG2C+ T-cell subsets from eight donors, TCR beta-chain repertoires were profiled. Among the eight sequenced donors, only one was HCMV-seronegative, while the other seven were HCMV-seropositive. To restrict sorting to alphabetaTCR-expressing T cells, an anti-gammadeltaTCR antibody was added in several experiments. In several donors, the dominant CD3+CD56+NKG2C+ clonotypes ranked among the top 10 CD8+ clonotypes, making up 1.0-7.0% of CD8+ T cells. Those dominant clonotypes were again the most abundant among CD3+CD56-NKG2C+ cells in several donors, at about 28.3-65%. It remained unclear whether the expanded NKG2C-expressing T cell clones were specific for HCMV antigens. All eight donors whose samples were sequenced were randomly selected healthy volunteers, three of them men and five women. HCMV-specific IgG was detected in serum with a commercial ELISA kit to determine HCMV serostatus. Reads were demultiplexed and grouped by UMI with MIGEC, and clonotypes were assembled and quantified with MiTCR. To exclude erroneous sequences, only TCR cDNA sequences supported by at least two reads were retained. The tcR package was used for downstream repertoire analysis, and clonotypes were matched across fractions by CDR3 nucleotide sequence plus V segment. VDJmatch was used to annotate antigen specificity against VDJdb, with one amino acid substitution in CDR3 permitted.

The origin of this receptor is a woman aged 18-29 years in good health. The specimen was CD4+ T cells sorted from blood. Recombination joined TRBV3-1 with TRBJ1-3, with an unclear D gene assignment. This receptor carries the CDR3 CASSQVDRSGNTIYF. The DNA sequence follows: TGTGCCAGCAGCCAAGTCGACCGCTCGGGAAACACCATATATTTT. With all but the CDR3 taken from the reference TRBV3-1 and TRBJ1-3 genes, the full variable domain is: DTAVSQTPKYLVTQMGNDKSIKCEQNLGHDTMYWYKQDSKKFLKIMFSYNNKELIINETVPNRFSPKSPDKAHLNLHINSLELGDSAVYFCASSQVDRSGNTIYFGEGSWLTVV.